These 10 T cell receptor beta chains share one sample of origin, sequenced in a study of OX40 agonist ivuxolimab in advanced cancers. The table came from immunoSEQ multiplex PCR; TCRdb's copy has only in-frame clones and leaves some out. The sample yields over 85,000 clones, over 75% seen once. The input for sequencing was CD4+ or CD8+ T cells sorted from blood, taken in a trial of the OX40 agonist ivuxolimab. The receptor source for this set is an adult with an advanced solid tumor such as melanoma, head and neck, liver or kidney cancer.

The rearrangement joins TRBV7-9 to TRBJ2-3; 8 nucleotides match TRBD2. After removal of 0 bases from V and 4 bases from J, the junction contained 12 bases not matched to a gene. In germline, CDR1 is SEHNR, CDR2 FQNEAQ (reference sequence). This CDR3 comprises 18 residues. The CDR3 region has the DNA TGTGCCAGCAGCTTAGCTCGAACGGGGGGGATTTTCGCAGATACGCAGTATTTT. This codes for CASSLARTGGIFADTQYF.

The chain links TRBV5-4 to TRBJ2-3, with D maybe TRBD2 (7 bases). Germline values: CDR1 SGHNT, CDR2 YYREEE (reference sequence). The CDR3 totals 16 residues. Trimming cost V 1 base and J 1 base, with 13 bases left between them. The CDR3 DNA reads as TGTGCCAGCAGCTTGTTCGGGGGGCAGGGCACAGATACGCAGTATTTT. It is translated as CASSLFGGQGTDTQYF.

The genes are TRBV19 and TRBJ2-7, with D perhaps TRBD1 (5 bases). Germline-derived CDR1 and CDR2 are LNHDA and SQIVND (reference sequence). This CDR3 is 15 amino acids long. Trimming took 6 bases from V and 4 from J, leaving 19 bases between them. The CDR3 region has the DNA TGTGCCAGTAGCATTCGTGGAGACAGCGCTTACGAGCAGTACTTC. The encoded protein is CASSIRGDSAYEQYF. Complete variable domain (other parts from reference TRBV19 and TRBJ2-7): DGGITQSPKYLFRKEGQNVTLSCEQNLNHDAMYWYRQDPGQGLRLIYYSQIVNDFQKGDIAEGYSVSREKKESFPLTVTSAQKNPTAFYLCASSIRGDSAYEQYFGPGTRLTVT.

The chain recombines TRBV7-2 with TRBJ2-7, with D tentatively TRBD1 (5 bases). CDR3 length: 14 residues. From germline, CDR1 is SGHTA and CDR2 FQGNSA. The V gene lost 0 bases and the J gene lost 6 bases, with 12 bases spanning the gap. CDR3 protein: CASSLAGRAGEQYF. Written as DNA, the CDR3 is TGTGCCAGCAGCTTAGCCGGCAGGGCAGGCGAGCAGTACTTC.

The rearrangement joins TRBV11-3 to TRBJ1-1, with no clear D. CDR1 is SGHNT, CDR2 YENEEA, per germline. Trimming stripped 1 base from V and 2 bases from J, with 5 bases between. The CDR3 loop spans 13 amino acids. The CDR3, as DNA: TGTGCCAGCAGCTTAGGTATTAACACTGAAGCTTTCTTT. This encodes CASSLGINTEAFF.

The chain links TRBV19 to TRBJ1-3; D is ambiguous. V lost 7 bases and J 1 base, leaving 14 bases between the germline ends. This CDR3 is 15 amino acids long. The germline V gene encodes CDR1 LNHDA and CDR2 SQIVND (reference sequence). CDR3 sequence reads: CASTTSLPSGNTIYF. Written as DNA, the CDR3 is TGTGCCAGTACAACCAGCCTACCTTCTGGAAACACCATATATTTT.

This clone appeared once. The chain carries TRBV28 and TRBJ2-5; 10 bases fit TRBD1. V shed 6 bases and J 5 bases; nucleotides not matched to a gene: 6. This CDR3 region has 14 residues. Germline CDR1 and CDR2: MDHEN and SYDVKM. The CDR3 nucleotides are TGTGCCAGCAGATCGACAGGGGGCGGTGAGACCCAGTACTTC. Translation: CASRSTGGGETQYF.

The chain has TRBV6-5 and TRBJ1-5, with 8 bases identical to TRBD1. The CDR3 runs 15 residues. Germline CDR1 and CDR2: MNHEY and SVGAGI. V lost 7 bases and J lost 2; bases outside the gene matches: 7. CDR3: CASTAGQGGNQPQHF. The CDR3 nucleotides are TGTGCCAGCACCGCAGGACAGGGAGGCAATCAGCCCCAGCATTTT.

V is TRBV14 and J is TRBJ2-2; perhaps TRBD1 as D (6 bases). V shed 2 bases and J shed 7 bases, with 26 bases lying between them. The CDR3 has 19 amino acids. The germline gives CDR1 SGHDN, CDR2 FVKESK. The CDR3 DNA sequence: TGTGCCAGCAGCCAACCAAGAACGGGCAGGGGAACACTCAGCGGGGAGCTGTTTTTT. Translated, it gives CASSQPRTGRGTLSGELFF.

The chain carries TRBV14 and TRBJ2-2, with 9 bases lining up with TRBD2. The CDR3 covers 15 residues. Trimming at V came to 4 bases and at J to 6 bases, leaving 6 bases not matched to a gene. Germline lookup yields CDR1 SGHDN and CDR2 FVKESK. CDR3: CASSRVGTSPGELFF. The CDR3 DNA is TGTGCCAGCAGCCGAGTGGGGACTAGCCCCGGGGAGCTGTTTTTT.